A selection of T cell receptor beta chains follows, all from one sample in a study of cytomegalovirus exposure and HLA in healthy donors. Some clones are missing from TCRdb's copy, which holds only in-frame ones; the method was immunoSEQ multiplex PCR. This table has about 200,000 clones, approximately 82% appearing once. What was sequenced was PBMCs. All receptors come from a woman younger than 30 in good health and CMV-seronegative. Each CDR3 is given with its conserved first and last residue. The D gene is left open where the match is weak. Not every row has a clone size; where given, it reads once, few, many or a size class.

clone size	D gene	V gene	J gene	CDR3 protein	CDR3 DNA
once	-	TRBV30	TRBJ1-2	CAWSAVAGYNYGYTF	TGTGCCTGGAGTGCCGTGGCGGGATACAACTATGGCTACACCTTC
-	TRBD1	TRBV29-1	TRBJ1-1	CSVARDRGLTEAFF	TGCAGCGTGGCCCGGGACAGGGGGCTCACTGAAGCTTTCTTT
-	TRBD2	TRBV10-3	TRBJ2-3	CAITMTSGSTDTQYF	TGTGCCATCACTATGACTAGCGGGAGCACAGATACGCAGTATTTT
-	TRBD2	TRBV6-6	TRBJ2-3	CASSYLQLAGGYF	TGTGCCAGCAGTTACTTACAACTAGCGGGAGGATATTTT
-	TRBD1	TRBV6-5	TRBJ1-1	CASNTGQGRTEAFF	TGTGCCAGTAACACGGGACAGGGAAGAACTGAAGCTTTCTTT
once	-	TRBV28	TRBJ2-7	CASSLAGASSSYEQYF	TGTGCCAGCAGTTTAGCTGGGGCCTCGAGCTCCTACGAGCAGTACTTC
-	-	TRBV7-8	TRBJ2-3	CASSLQTGDTQYF	TGTGCCAGCAGCTTACAGACGGGGGATACGCAGTATTTT
-	TRBD2	TRBV7-9	TRBJ2-1	CASSLVAGGYNEQFF	TGTGCCAGCAGCTTAGTAGCGGGGGGATACAATGAGCAGTTCTTC
-	-	TRBV28	TRBJ1-5	CASSPGLDYYSNQPQHF	TGTGCCAGCAGTCCTGGACTGGACTACTATAGCAATCAGCCCCAGCATTTT
few	-	TRBV6-5	TRBJ1-6	CASSYVGGERALHF	TGTGCCAGCAGTTACGTAGGCGGGGAGCGGGCCCTCCACTTT
few	TRBD2	TRBV7-2	TRBJ2-1	CASSSGTSGREQFF	TGTGCCAGCAGCTCCGGGACTAGCGGACGTGAGCAGTTCTTC
-	TRBD2	TRBV27	TRBJ2-1	CASSKTGTIAYNEQFF	TGTGCCAGCAGTAAGACCGGGACTATAGCCTACAATGAGCAGTTCTTC
-	-	TRBV28	TRBJ1-4	CASSPDSREATNEKLFF	TGTGCCAGCAGTCCCGATTCGAGGGAGGCAACTAATGAAAAACTGTTTTTT
-	-	TRBV4-3	TRBJ1-1	CASSRTGNKAEAFF	TGCGCCAGCAGCCGCACAGGTAATAAAGCTGAAGCTTTCTTT
-	-	TRBV28	TRBJ2-2	CASWGENTGELFF	TGTGCCAGCTGGGGAGAGAACACCGGGGAGCTGTTTTTT
-	-	TRBV11-3	TRBJ2-3	CASSLEGASSTDTQYF	TGTGCCAGCAGCTTAGAAGGGGCTTCTAGCACAGATACGCAGTATTTT
few	-	TRBV2	TRBJ1-2	CASRQANYGYTF	TGTGCCAGCAGGCAAGCCAACTATGGCTACACCTTC
-	-	TRBV14	TRBJ1-2	CASSLGPEAYGYTF	TGTGCCAGCAGCCTGGGGCCCGAAGCGTATGGCTACACCTTC
-	TRBD2	TRBV28	TRBJ2-4	CASSPPGLAGVKNIQYF	TGTGCCAGCAGTCCTCCGGGACTAGCGGGCGTCAAAAACATTCAGTACTTC
-	TRBD1	TRBV27	TRBJ2-3	CASRGDRSRADTQYF	TGTGCCAGCAGAGGGGACAGAAGTCGCGCAGATACGCAGTATTTT
-	TRBD1	TRBV29-1	TRBJ2-5	CSSTSTGGEDGGQETQYF	TGCAGCTCCACGTCGACAGGGGGCGAAGACGGGGGCCAAGAGACCCAGTACTTC
-	-	TRBV2	TRBJ1-4	CASLPGANEKLFF	TGTGCCAGCCTTCCGGGAGCAAATGAAAAACTGTTTTTT
-	-	TRBV28	TRBJ1-6	CASNEGGEGALHF	TGTGCCAGCAACGAGGGGGGGGAAGGGGCCCTCCACTTT
-	-	TRBV27	TRBJ1-2	CASSGEVGYGYTF	TGTGCCAGCAGCGGGGAGGTTGGGTATGGCTACACCTTC
-	-	TRBV18	TRBJ2-1	CASSPGSYNEQFF	TGTGCCAGCTCACCCGGCTCCTACAATGAGCAGTTCTTC
-	TRBD2	TRBV5-4	TRBJ2-2	CASSLGLAGANTGELFF	TGTGCCAGCAGCTTAGGACTAGCGGGAGCGAACACCGGGGAGCTGTTTTTT
-	TRBD1	TRBV7-9	TRBJ2-7	CASSRQGAHEQYF	TGTGCCAGCAGCCGACAGGGGGCCCACGAGCAGTACTTC
-	TRBD1	TRBV6-1	TRBJ1-2	CASSEAGTGGTGGYTF	TGTGCCAGCAGTGAAGCGGGGACAGGGGGGACAGGTGGCTACACCTTC
-	TRBD1	TRBV19	TRBJ1-5	CASSIDADRGHNQPQHF	TGTGCCAGTAGTATAGATGCCGACAGGGGTCACAATCAGCCCCAGCATTTT
-	-	TRBV18	TRBJ2-6	CASSPPFGVGANVLTF	TGTGCCAGCTCACCACCGTTCGGGGTTGGGGCCAACGTCCTGACTTTC
-	TRBD2	TRBV28	TRBJ2-4	CASSLGSGIGSGIQYF	TGTGCCAGCAGTTTGGGTAGCGGGATAGGATCGGGCATTCAGTACTTC
-	-	TRBV6-5	TRBJ1-1	CASSIGDTEAFF	TGTGCCAGCAGTATAGGGGACACTGAAGCTTTCTTT
-	TRBD1	TRBV18	TRBJ1-1	CASSPPGDRGIEAFF	TGTGCCAGCTCACCACCGGGGGACAGGGGGATTGAAGCTTTCTTT
-	-	TRBV4-3	TRBJ2-1	CASSQDPHTRGNEQFF	TGCGCCAGCAGCCAAGATCCCCACACCAGGGGCAATGAGCAGTTCTTC
-	TRBD1	TRBV7-2	TRBJ2-5	CASSRRQGQETQYF	TGTGCCAGCAGCCGCCGACAGGGCCAAGAGACCCAGTACTTC
-	TRBD1	TRBV18	TRBJ2-6	CASSPQGVTGANVLTF	TGTGCCAGCTCACCTCAGGGGGTAACTGGGGCCAACGTCCTGACTTTC
-	-	TRBV11-3	TRBJ2-5	CASSLLAIQETQYF	TGTGCCAGCAGCTTACTAGCGATACAAGAGACCCAGTACTTC
-	-	TRBV7-9	TRBJ2-5	CASSSSLVRGTQYF	TGTGCCAGCAGCTCCTCTCTGGTTCGGGGGACCCAGTACTTC
-	TRBD1	TRBV28	TRBJ1-2	CASSSLMGQSHYGYTF	TGTGCCAGCAGTTCACTCATGGGACAGTCACACTATGGCTACACCTTC